The entry that follows covers one T cell receptor (beta chain) sequence. Preparation of the TCRbeta library involved a method that used unique molecular identifiers. TCRdb called the PCR reads again in MiXCR, with one record for every CDR3 protein. There are roughly 300,000 distinct CDR3 sequences in the sample; around a tenth occur only once, and 2% to 3% lies in the top ten. This entry is derived from a study of T-cell reconstitution after alpha-beta-depleted transplantation in children. CDR1 and CDR2 from the germline V gene are SGHTA and FQGNSA. The CDR3 has 15 amino acids. Trimming removed 5 bases from V and 4 bases from J; junction bases left unmatched: 7.

The chain couples TRBV7-2 to TRBJ2-5, with 10 bases that match TRBD2. Sequenced material: PBMCs from the stem cell graft donor, taken from the stem cell graft. The clonotype originates from a human donor who donated a stem cell graft to a child with acute lymphoblastic leukemia. This chain's CDR3 is CASSQAGGPSETQYF. CDR3 nucleotide sequence: TGTGCCAGCAGCCAAGCGGGAGGGCCCTCAGAGACCCAGTACTTC.